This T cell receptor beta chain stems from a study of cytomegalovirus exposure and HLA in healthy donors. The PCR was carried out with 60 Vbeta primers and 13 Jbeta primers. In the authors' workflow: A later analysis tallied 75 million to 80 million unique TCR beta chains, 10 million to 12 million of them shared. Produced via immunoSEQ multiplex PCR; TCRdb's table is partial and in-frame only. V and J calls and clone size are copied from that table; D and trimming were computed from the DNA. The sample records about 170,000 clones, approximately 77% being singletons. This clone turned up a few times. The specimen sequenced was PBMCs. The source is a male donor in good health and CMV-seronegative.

CDR3 nucleotides: TGTGCCAGCTCACCACGGACACTTATGAACACTGAAGCTTTCTTT. Its translation is CASSPRTLMNTEAFF. The chain links TRBV18 to TRBJ1-1, with a possible D match to TRBD1 (5 bases). The V gene lost 1 base and the J gene lost 0 bases, with 9 bases spanning the gap. Germline V lookup: CDR1 KGHSH, CDR2 LQKENI. The CDR3 extends over 15 amino acids.